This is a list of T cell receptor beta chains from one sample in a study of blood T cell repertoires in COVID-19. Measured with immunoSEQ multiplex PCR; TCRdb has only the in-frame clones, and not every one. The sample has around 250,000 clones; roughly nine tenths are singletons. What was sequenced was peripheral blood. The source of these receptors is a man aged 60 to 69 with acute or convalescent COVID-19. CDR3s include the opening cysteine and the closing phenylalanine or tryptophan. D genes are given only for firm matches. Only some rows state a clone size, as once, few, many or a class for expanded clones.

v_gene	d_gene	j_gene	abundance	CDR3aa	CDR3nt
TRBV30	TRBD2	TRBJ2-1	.	CAWHDAGGRNEQFF	TGTGCCTGGCACGATGCGGGAGGGCGGAATGAGCAGTTCTTC
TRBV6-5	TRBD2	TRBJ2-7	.	CASSYSKAGGFGEQYF	TGTGCCAGCAGTTACTCGAAGGCGGGAGGATTTGGAGAGCAGTACTTC
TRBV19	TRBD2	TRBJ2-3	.	CASSTSAGGTDTQYF	TGTGCCAGTAGTACCTCAGCGGGAGGCACAGATACGCAGTATTTT
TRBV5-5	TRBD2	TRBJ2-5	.	CASSRIESGGKETQYF	TGTGCCAGCAGCCGTATAGAGTCGGGGGGGAAAGAGACCCAGTACTTC
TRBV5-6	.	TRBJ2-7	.	CASSFPRGSSYEQYF	TGTGCCAGCAGCTTCCCGAGAGGAAGCTCCTACGAGCAGTACTTC
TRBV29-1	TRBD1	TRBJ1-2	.	CSVVPTGAKGYTF	TGCAGCGTTGTTCCGACAGGGGCGAAAGGCTACACCTTC
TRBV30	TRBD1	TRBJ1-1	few	CAWRRVQGTNTEAFF	TGTGCCTGGAGACGGGTACAGGGGACTAACACTGAAGCTTTCTTT
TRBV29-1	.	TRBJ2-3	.	CSVEERRTQYF	TGCAGCGTTGAAGAGCGGCGTACGCAGTATTTT
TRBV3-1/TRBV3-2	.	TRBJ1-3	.	CASSQDLAGVDSGNTIYF	TGTGCCAGCAGCCAAGATCTGGCAGGGGTTGACTCTGGAAACACCATATATTTT
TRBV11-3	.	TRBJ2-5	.	CASSLSGGSETQYF	TGTGCCAGCAGCTTAAGTGGGGGCAGTGAGACCCAGTACTTC
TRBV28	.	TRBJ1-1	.	CASSLRNAEAFF	TGTGCCAGCTCTCTGCGAAACGCTGAAGCTTTCTTT
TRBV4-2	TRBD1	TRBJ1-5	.	CASSQDRTGVEQPQHF	TGTGCCAGCAGCCAAGATAGGACAGGGGTCGAGCAGCCCCAGCATTTT
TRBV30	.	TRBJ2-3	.	CAWSKARGADTQYF	TGTGCCTGGAGTAAGGCAAGGGGCGCAGATACGCAGTATTTT
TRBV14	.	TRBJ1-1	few	CASSRLGLTMNTEAFF	TGTGCCAGCAGCCGCCTCGGGTTGACCATGAACACTGAAGCTTTCTTT
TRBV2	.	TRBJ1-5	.	CASSAESNQPQHF	TGTGCCAGCAGTGCCGAGAGCAATCAGCCCCAGCATTTT
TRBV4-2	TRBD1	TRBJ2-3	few	CASSQAHDRASDTQYF	TGTGCCAGCAGCCAAGCTCACGACAGGGCGTCAGATACGCAGTATTTT
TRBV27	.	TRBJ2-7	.	CASSLGSARGSYEQYF	TGTGCCAGCAGTTTAGGTTCGGCCAGGGGCTCCTACGAGCAGTACTTC
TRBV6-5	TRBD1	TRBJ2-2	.	CASSRQGLGTGELFF	TGTGCCAGCAGTCGACAGGGGCTCGGCACCGGGGAGCTGTTTTTT
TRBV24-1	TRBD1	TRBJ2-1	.	CATSDLAGTGMNEQFF	TGTGCCACCAGTGATTTGGCCGGGACAGGGATGAATGAGCAGTTCTTC
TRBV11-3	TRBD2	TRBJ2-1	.	CASSGAGGRNEQFF	TGTGCCAGCAGCGGGGCGGGAGGCAGGAATGAGCAGTTCTTC
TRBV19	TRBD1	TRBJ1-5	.	CASSTQGGANQPQHF	TGTGCCAGTAGTACCCAGGGGGGAGCCAATCAGCCCCAGCATTTT
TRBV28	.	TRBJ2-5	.	CASSLPGWETQYF	TGTGCCAGCAGTTTACCGGGTTGGGAGACCCAGTACTTC
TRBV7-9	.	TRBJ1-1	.	CASSFSGTEAFF	TGTGCCAGCAGCTTTTCCGGGACAGAAGCTTTCTTT
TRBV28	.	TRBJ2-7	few	CASSMSGGSYEQYF	TGTGCCAGCAGCATGAGTGGCGGTTCCTACGAGCAGTACTTC
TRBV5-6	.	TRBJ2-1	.	CASSFPGFQYNEQFF	TGTGCCAGCAGCTTCCCGGGGTTTCAATACAATGAGCAGTTCTTC
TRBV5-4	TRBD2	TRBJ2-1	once	CASSQKTSGSLNEQFF	TGTGCCAGCAGCCAAAAGACTAGCGGGAGTCTCAATGAGCAGTTCTTC
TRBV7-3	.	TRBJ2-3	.	CASSPGVAADTQYF	TGTGCCAGCAGCCCGGGGGTAGCAGCAGATACGCAGTATTTT
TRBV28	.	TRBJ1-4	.	CASSQANNEKLFF	TGTGCCAGCAGTCAGGCCAACAATGAAAAACTGTTTTTT
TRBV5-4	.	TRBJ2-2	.	CASSRVAANTGELFF	TGTGCCAGCAGCCGGGTGGCCGCGAACACCGGGGAGCTGTTTTTT